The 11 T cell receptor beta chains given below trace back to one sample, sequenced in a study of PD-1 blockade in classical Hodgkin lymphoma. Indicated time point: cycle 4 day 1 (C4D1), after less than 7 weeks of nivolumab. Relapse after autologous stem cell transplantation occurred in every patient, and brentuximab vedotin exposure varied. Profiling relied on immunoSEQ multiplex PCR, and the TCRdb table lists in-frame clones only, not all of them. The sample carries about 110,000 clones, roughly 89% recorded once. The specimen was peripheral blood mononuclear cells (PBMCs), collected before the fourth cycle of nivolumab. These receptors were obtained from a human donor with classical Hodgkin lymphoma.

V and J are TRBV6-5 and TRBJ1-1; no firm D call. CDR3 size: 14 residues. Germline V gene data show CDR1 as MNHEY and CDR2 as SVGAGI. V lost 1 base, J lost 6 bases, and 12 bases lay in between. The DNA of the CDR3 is TGTGCCAGCAGTTACTTTGGCGAATCGGCTGAAGCTTTCTTT. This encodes CASSYFGESAEAFF.

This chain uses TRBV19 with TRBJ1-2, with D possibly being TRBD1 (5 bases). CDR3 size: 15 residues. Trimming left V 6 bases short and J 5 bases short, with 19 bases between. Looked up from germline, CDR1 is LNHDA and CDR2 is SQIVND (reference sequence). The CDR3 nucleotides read TGTGCCAGTAGCCTAAGCGGGGCTGAAGGGTATGGCTACACCTTC. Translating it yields CASSLSGAEGYGYTF.

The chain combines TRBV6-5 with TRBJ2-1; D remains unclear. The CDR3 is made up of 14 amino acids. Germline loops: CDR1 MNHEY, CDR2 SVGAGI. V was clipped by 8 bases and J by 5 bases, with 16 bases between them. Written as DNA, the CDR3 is TGTGCCAGCTCTGGGCGGCCGTATAACAATGAGCAGTTCTTC. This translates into CASSGRPYNNEQFF.

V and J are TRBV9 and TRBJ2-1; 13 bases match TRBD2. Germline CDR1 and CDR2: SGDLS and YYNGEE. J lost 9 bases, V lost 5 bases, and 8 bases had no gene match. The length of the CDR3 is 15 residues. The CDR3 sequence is CASSARLAGGTEQFF. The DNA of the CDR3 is TGTGCCAGCAGTGCCCGACTAGCGGGAGGAACTGAGCAGTTCTTC.

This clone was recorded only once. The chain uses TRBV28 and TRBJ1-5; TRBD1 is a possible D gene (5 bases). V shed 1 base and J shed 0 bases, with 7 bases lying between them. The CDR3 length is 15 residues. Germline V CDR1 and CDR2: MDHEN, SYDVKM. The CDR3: CASSLSGNSNQPQHF. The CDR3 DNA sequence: TGTGCCAGCAGTTTATCAGGGAATAGCAATCAGCCCCAGCATTTT.

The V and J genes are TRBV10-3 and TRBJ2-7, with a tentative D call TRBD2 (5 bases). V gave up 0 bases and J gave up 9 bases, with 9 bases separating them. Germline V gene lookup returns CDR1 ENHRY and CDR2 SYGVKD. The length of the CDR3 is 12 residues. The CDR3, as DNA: TGTGCCATCAGTGAGTCGCGGGTTGCGCAGTACTTC. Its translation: CAISESRVAQYF.

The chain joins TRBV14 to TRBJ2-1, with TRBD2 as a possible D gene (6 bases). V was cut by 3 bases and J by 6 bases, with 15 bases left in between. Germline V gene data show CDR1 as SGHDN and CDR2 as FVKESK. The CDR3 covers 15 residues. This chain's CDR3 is CASSHIGTGVNEQFF. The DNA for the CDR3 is TGTGCCAGCAGCCATATTGGGACGGGAGTCAATGAGCAGTTCTTC.

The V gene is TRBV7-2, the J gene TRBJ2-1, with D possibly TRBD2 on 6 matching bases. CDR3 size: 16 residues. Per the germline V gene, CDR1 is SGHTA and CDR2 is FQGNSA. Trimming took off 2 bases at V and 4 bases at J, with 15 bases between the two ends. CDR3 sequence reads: CASSLIPGTPYNEQFF. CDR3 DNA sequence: TGTGCCAGCAGCTTAATCCCCGGGACTCCATACAATGAGCAGTTCTTC.

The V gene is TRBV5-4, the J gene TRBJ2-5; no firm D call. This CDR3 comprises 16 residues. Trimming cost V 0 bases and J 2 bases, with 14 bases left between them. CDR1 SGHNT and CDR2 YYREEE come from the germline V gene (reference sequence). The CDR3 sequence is CASSLGKAVFQETQYF. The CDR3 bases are TGTGCCAGCAGCTTGGGAAAGGCAGTCTTTCAAGAGACCCAGTACTTC. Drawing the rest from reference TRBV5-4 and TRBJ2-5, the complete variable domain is ETGVTQSPTHLIKTRGQQVTLRCSSQSGHNTVSWYQQALGQGPQFIFQYYREEENGRGNFPPRFSGLQFPNYSSELNVNALELDDSALYLCASSLGKAVFQETQYFGPGTRLLVL.

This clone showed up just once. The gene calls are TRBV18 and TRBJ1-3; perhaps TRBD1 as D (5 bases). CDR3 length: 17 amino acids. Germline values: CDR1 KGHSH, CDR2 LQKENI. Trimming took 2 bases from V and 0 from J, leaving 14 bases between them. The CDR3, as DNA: TGTGCCAGCTCACCAGGCTTTGGACACAGCTCTGGAAACACCATATATTTT. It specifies CASSPGFGHSSGNTIYF. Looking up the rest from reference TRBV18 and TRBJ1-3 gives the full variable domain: NAGVMQNPRHLVRRRGQEARLRCSPMKGHSHVYWYRQLPEEGLKFMVYLQKENIIDESGMPKERFSAEFPKEGPSILRIQQVVRGDSAAYFCASSPGFGHSSGNTIYFGEGSWLTVV.

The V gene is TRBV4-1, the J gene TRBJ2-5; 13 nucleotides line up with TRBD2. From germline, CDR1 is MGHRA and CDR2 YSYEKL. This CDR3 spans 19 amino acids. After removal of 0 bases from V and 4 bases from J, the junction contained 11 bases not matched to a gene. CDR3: CASSQDPFETSGRRETQYF. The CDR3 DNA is TGCGCCAGCAGCCAAGATCCTTTTGAGACTAGCGGGAGGAGAGAGACCCAGTACTTC.